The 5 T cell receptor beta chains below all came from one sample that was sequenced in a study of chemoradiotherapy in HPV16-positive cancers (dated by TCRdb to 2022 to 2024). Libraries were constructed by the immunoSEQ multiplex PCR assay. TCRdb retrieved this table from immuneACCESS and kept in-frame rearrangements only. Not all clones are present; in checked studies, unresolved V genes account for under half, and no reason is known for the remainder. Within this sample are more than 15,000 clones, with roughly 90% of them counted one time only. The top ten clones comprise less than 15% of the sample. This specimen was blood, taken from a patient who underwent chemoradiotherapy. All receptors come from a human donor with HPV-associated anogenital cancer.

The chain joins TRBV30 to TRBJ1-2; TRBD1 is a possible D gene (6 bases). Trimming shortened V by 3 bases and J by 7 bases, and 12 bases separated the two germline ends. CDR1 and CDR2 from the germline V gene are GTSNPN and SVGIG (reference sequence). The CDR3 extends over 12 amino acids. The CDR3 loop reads CAWRPVTGGYTF. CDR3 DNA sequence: TGTGCCTGGAGACCGGTGACAGGTGGCTACACCTTC. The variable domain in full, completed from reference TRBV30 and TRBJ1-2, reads SQTIHQWPATLVQPVGSPLSLECTVEGTSNPNLYWYRQAAGRGLQLLFYSVGIGQISSEVPQNLSASRPQDRQFILSSKKLLLSDSGFYLCAWRPVTGGYTFGSGTRLTVV.

Written as DNA, the CDR3 is TGTGCCTGGAGCAATAGGGCCGTCACAGATACGCAGTATTTT. Translating gives CAWSNRAVTDTQYF. This chain connects TRBV30 to TRBJ2-3; D gene unclear. Germline V gene lookup returns CDR1 GTSNPN and CDR2 SVGIG (reference sequence). This CDR3 spans 14 amino acids. Trimming removed 3 bases at V and 2 bases at J, with 12 bases between.

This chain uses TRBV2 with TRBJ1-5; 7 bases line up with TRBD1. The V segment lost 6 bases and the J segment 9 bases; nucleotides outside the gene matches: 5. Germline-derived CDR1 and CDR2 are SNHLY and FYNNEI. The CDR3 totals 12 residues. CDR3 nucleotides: TGTGCCAGCAGCGCGACAGGGCCGCCCCAGCATTTT. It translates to CASSATGPPQHF.

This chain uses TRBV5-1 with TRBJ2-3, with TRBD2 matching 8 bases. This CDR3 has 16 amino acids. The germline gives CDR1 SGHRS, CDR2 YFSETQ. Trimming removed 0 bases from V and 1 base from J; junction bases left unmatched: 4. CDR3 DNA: TGCGCCAGCAGCTTGGTGGGGCGGGGGGGCACAGATACGCAGTATTTT. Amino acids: CASSLVGRGGTDTQYF.

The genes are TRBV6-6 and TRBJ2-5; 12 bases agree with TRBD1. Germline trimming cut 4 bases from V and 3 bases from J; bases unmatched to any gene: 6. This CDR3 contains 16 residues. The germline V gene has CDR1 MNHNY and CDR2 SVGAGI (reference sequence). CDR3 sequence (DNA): TGTGCCAGCAGTTGGGGCGGGACAGGGGGCGAAGAGACCCAGTACTTC. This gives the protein CASSWGGTGGEETQYF.